This T cell receptor (beta chain) was sequenced during a study of chemoradiotherapy in HPV16-positive cancers. The study, taken as a whole, reports: Only a couple of HPV16-positive patients supplied the functional HPV-specificity definition. Non-HPV-specific T cells did not expand in tumors during treatment, whereas candidate HPV-specific clones and E7-related motifs did.

Libraries were prepared by immunoSEQ multiplex PCR; TCRdb keeps only in-frame clonotypes and omits some of them. The table lists approximately 14,000 clones, roughly 88% of them singletons. With respect to this clone: Its cognate antigen is unknown.

The receptor's source is a human donor with HPV-associated anogenital cancer. Sequencing used blood, obtained from a patient who underwent chemoradiotherapy.

The CDR3 spells CASSNRAVGTDTQYF. CDR3 in DNA: TGTGCCAGCAGCAACCGTGCGGTGGGCACAGATACGCAGTATTTT. This rearrangement joins TRBV11-2 to TRBJ2-3; D unresolved. The CDR3 is 15 residues long. In germline, CDR1 is SGHAT, CDR2 FQNNGV. V lost 5 bases, J lost 1 base, and 13 bases lay in between.